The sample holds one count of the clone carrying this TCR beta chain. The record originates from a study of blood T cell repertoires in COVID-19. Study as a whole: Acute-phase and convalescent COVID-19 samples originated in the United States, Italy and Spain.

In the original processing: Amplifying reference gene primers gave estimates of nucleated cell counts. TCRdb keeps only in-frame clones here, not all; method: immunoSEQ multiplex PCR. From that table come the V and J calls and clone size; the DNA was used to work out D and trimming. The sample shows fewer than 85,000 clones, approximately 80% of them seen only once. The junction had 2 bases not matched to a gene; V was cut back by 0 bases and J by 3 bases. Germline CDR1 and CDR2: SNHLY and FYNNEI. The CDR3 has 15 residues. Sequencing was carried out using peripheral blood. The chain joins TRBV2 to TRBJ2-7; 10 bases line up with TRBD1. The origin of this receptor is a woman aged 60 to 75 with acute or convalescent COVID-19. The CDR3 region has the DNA TGTGCCAGCAGTGAAGCAGGGACAGGGGACTACGAGCAGTACTTC. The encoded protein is CASSEAGTGDYEQYF. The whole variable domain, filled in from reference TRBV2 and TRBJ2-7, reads EPEVTQTPSHQVTQMGQEVILRCVPISNHLYFYWYRQILGQKVEFLVSFYNNEISEKSEIFDDQFSVERPDGSNFTLKIRSTKLEDSAMYFCASSEAGTGDYEQYFGPGTRLTVT.